Below, one TCR beta chain is given with its context. With 1 base removed from V and 7 bases from J, the gap between germline ends came to 17 bases. Germline CDR1 is LGHNA and CDR2 is YNFKEQ. The CDR3 runs 16 residues. This record comes from a study of tumor T cells in aggressive B-cell lymphoma. The method was immunoSEQ multiplex PCR; TCRdb's version includes in-frame clones alone and lacks a portion of them. This table has about 850 clones, under 95% appearing once. Sequenced input: tumor tissue. The V gene is TRBV4-2, the J gene TRBJ1-5, with D unclear. The clonotype comes from an adult with diffuse large B cell lymphoma. CDR3: CASSQASLQVGQPQHF. CDR3 bases: TGTGCCAGCAGCCAAGCCTCCCTCCAGGTCGGACAGCCCCAGCATTTT.